These 20 T cell receptor beta chains came from one sample sequenced in a study of blood T cell repertoires in COVID-19. TCRdb keeps only in-frame clones here, not all; method: immunoSEQ multiplex PCR. This table holds around 280,000 clones, around 90% found once. The sequencing sample was made of PBMCs or T cells enriched from blood (not recorded which). These receptors came from a woman aged 35 to 49 who had recovered from COVID-19.

V and J are TRBV6-1 and TRBJ1-2; D not resolved. The CDR3 has 15 amino acids. The germline CDR1 and CDR2 sequences are MNHNS and SASEGT. Trimming shortened V by 2 bases and J by 2 bases, and 12 bases separated the two germline ends. CDR3 bases: TGTGCCAGCAGTGAATATAGCGTACAGAACTATGGCTACACCTTC. Translation: CASSEYSVQNYGYTF.

The chain uses TRBV2 and TRBJ1-4; tentative D call: TRBD1 (5 bases). V lost 7 bases to trimming and J lost 7 bases, with 19 bases between them. The length of the CDR3 is 15 residues. Per germline, CDR1 SNHLY and CDR2 FYNNEI. The DNA for the CDR3 is TGTGCCAGCACCCCGGACATCTCCTTTGGTGAAAAACTGTTTTTT. This codes for CASTPDISFGEKLFF.

This chain links TRBV30 with TRBJ1-2; D is ambiguous. The CDR3 consists of 13 residues. Germline V gene sequence: CDR1 GTSNPN, CDR2 SVGIG (reference sequence). Trimming shortened V by 3 bases and J by 8 bases, and 16 bases separated the two germline ends. CDR3 bases: TGTGCCTGGAGAACGGAGGGTCCAGGAGGCTACACCTTC. Its protein product is CAWRTEGPGGYTF.

The rearrangement joins TRBV3-1 (or the pseudogene TRBV3-2) to TRBJ1-2, with D hard to call. The CDR3 extends over 12 amino acids. Germline lookup yields CDR1 LGHDT and CDR2 YNNKEL (reference sequence). The V and J ends lost 4 bases and 3 bases respectively, with 6 bases between them. In DNA, the CDR3 is TGTGCCAGCAGCCTCGAGGACTATGGCTACACCTTC. Its protein product is CASSLEDYGYTF.

The gene calls are TRBV19 and TRBJ2-5; perhaps TRBD1 as D (7 bases). Trimming cost V 0 bases and J 4 bases, with 9 bases left between them. This CDR3 is 14 amino acids long. The germline V gene has CDR1 LNHDA and CDR2 SQIVND (reference sequence). The CDR3 coding sequence is TGTGCCAGTAGTATAGACAGGGGGGCAGAGACCCAGTACTTC. Translating gives CASSIDRGAETQYF.

This chain links TRBV5-8 with TRBJ1-2, with TRBD1 matching 10 bases. Germline lookup yields CDR1 SGHTS and CDR2 YDEGEE. J gave up 2 bases and V 4 bases, and 11 bases lay outside the gene matches. The CDR3 contains 17 residues. As DNA, the CDR3 is TGTGCCAGCAGCCTCTGGGACAGGGGTATTGGAAACTATGGCTACACCTTC. This codes for CASSLWDRGIGNYGYTF.

The chain combines TRBV21-1 with TRBJ2-7; TRBD1 was called by the table and not checked on the DNA. TRBV21-1 is labeled a pseudogene. CDR3 size: 15 residues. The CDR3 loop reads CASSFPGSVDIKQYF. As DNA, the CDR3 is TGTGCCAGCAGCTTCCCAGGGTCAGTAGACATAAAGCAGTACTTC.

V and J are TRBV11-1 and TRBJ2-3, with D possibly being TRBD1 (6 bases). V lost 1 base to trimming and J lost 10 bases, with 12 bases between them. The length of the CDR3 is 13 residues. Per the germline V gene, CDR1 is SGHAT and CDR2 is FQDESV (reference sequence). The CDR3 DNA sequence: TGTGCCAGCAGCTTAGGCTTACAGGGTGCGCAGTATTTT. Amino acid sequence: CASSLGLQGAQYF.

V and J are TRBV24-1 and TRBJ1-4; D is possibly TRBD1 (5 bases). The germline gives CDR1 KGHDR, CDR2 SFDVKD. The CDR3 is 14 residues long. Between the trimmed V and J ends, which lost 9 bases and 8 bases, there was a span of 18 bases. The CDR3 nucleotides are TGTGCCACCCAATTCGACGGACCAGGGGAAAAACTGTTTTTT. Encoded protein: CATQFDGPGEKLFF.

The rearrangement joins TRBV18 to TRBJ1-1; D is perhaps TRBD1 (5 bases). The V gene's germline CDR1 is KGHSH and CDR2 LQKENI. Trimming took off 3 bases at V and 1 base at J, with 15 bases between the two ends. CDR3 length equals 16 residues. The CDR3 DNA follows: TGTGCCAGCTCACCTCGTGTCGCGGACAAGAACACTGAAGCTTTCTTT. Encoded protein: CASSPRVADKNTEAFF.

The CDR3 loop reads CASSSRGDVGNEQFF. For the CDR3, the DNA is TGTGCCAGCAGCTCACGGGGTGACGTGGGGAATGAGCAGTTCTTC. This sequence joins TRBV11-3 and TRBJ2-1, with D possibly being TRBD2 (5 bases). CDR3 length: 15 residues. Germline V gives CDR1 SGHNT, CDR2 YENEEA. V lost 4 bases to trimming and J lost 7 bases, with 17 bases between them.

The V gene is TRBV2, the J gene TRBJ2-3, with D possibly TRBD2 on 6 matching bases. Trimming took off 8 bases at V and 4 bases at J, with 13 bases between the two ends. The germline V gene encodes CDR1 SNHLY and CDR2 FYNNEI. The CDR3 contains 13 residues. Here the CDR3 DNA reads TGTGCCAGCGGGGGGTTTCGGGCAGATACGCAGTATTTT. This gives the protein CASGGFRADTQYF.

The chain combines TRBV4-1 with TRBJ1-1; D is unresolved. Trimming removed 0 bases at V and 3 bases at J, with 11 bases between. Germline assignment: CDR1 MGHRA and CDR2 YSYEKL. The CDR3 length is 15 residues. CDR3 sequence (DNA): TGCGCCAGCAGCCAAGATCAGGTGCCCTACACTGAAGCTTTCTTT. Protein: CASSQDQVPYTEAFF.

The chain employs TRBV24-1 and TRBJ2-1; no clear D gene. Germline V gene data show CDR1 as KGHDR and CDR2 as SFDVKD. V gave up 10 bases and J gave up 6 bases, with 15 bases separating them. The CDR3 runs to 13 residues. CDR3 bases: TGTGCCACAGAAGATCAGGTTAGCAATGAGCAGTTCTTC. Its protein product is CATEDQVSNEQFF.

The chain has TRBV6-5 and TRBJ1-2; D may be TRBD1 (6 bases). V lost 2 bases, J lost 4 bases, and 17 bases lay in between. The CDR3 covers 16 residues. Germline V CDR1 and CDR2: MNHEY, SVGAGI. The CDR3 DNA is TGTGCCAGCAGTTACCGGGGACACCCGCTCCCCTATGGCTACACCTTC. Amino acids: CASSYRGHPLPYGYTF.

The chain recombines TRBV5-1 with TRBJ1-1; D is undetermined. Germline CDR1 is SGHRS and CDR2 is YFSETQ. V gave up 4 bases and J gave up 0 bases, with 7 bases separating them. The length of the CDR3 is 13 residues. The chain's CDR3 is CASSQFMNTEAFF. The CDR3 bases are TGCGCCAGCAGCCAATTCATGAACACTGAAGCTTTCTTT.

The chain uses TRBV21-1 and TRBJ2-7; no DNA check was done on the table's D call, TRBD1. TRBV21-1 is labeled a pseudogene. The CDR3 contains 15 residues. The CDR3 DNA reads TGTGCCAGCAGCAACCCCGGGACAGGGTCCTACGAGCAGTACTTC. It codes for CASSNPGTGSYEQYF.

CDR3 protein: CASTNLPQNTEAFF. DNA for the CDR3: TGTGCCAGCACCAATCTACCCCAGAACACTGAAGCTTTCTTT. The chain joins TRBV5-6 to TRBJ1-1, with D hard to call. CDR1 is SGHDT, CDR2 YYEEEE, per germline. CDR3 length: 14 residues. Trimming took off 6 bases at V and 1 base at J, with 13 bases between the two ends. Using reference TRBV5-6 and TRBJ1-1 for the parts outside the CDR3, the full variable domain is DAGVTQSPTHLIKTRGQQVTLRCSPKSGHDTVSWYQQALGQGPQFIFQYYEEEERQRGNFPDRFSGHQFPNYSSELNVNALLLGDSALYLCASTNLPQNTEAFFGQGTRLTVV.

This clone has just one count. This chain links TRBV2 with TRBJ1-2, with 7 bases lining up with TRBD1. This CDR3 is built from 14 residues. Germline CDR1 SNHLY, CDR2 FYNNEI. V trimming: 4 bases; J trimming: 5 bases; junction bases outside the gene matches: 7. The CDR3 region is CASSATGVSYGYTF. The DNA of the CDR3 is TGTGCCAGCAGTGCCACAGGGGTTAGTTATGGCTACACCTTC.

J is TRBJ2-2 and V is TRBV2; 7 bases align to TRBD1. This CDR3 is 14 amino acids long. Trimming removed 6 bases from V and 6 bases from J; junction bases left unmatched: 7. The germline gives CDR1 SNHLY, CDR2 FYNNEI. The chain's CDR3 is CASRENRGAGELFF. The CDR3 bases are TGTGCCAGCAGAGAAAACAGGGGCGCCGGGGAGCTGTTTTTT.